This entry lists 30 T cell receptor beta chains sequenced from one sample in a study of shared clonotypes between healthy human individuals. Libraries were prepared by immunoSEQ multiplex PCR; TCRdb keeps only in-frame clonotypes and omits some of them. This table has more than 1.2 million clones, around 98.5% appearing once. The sample comprised naive CD4+ T cells sorted from blood. The subset: CD45RA+ positively selected. These TCRs come from a man between 25 and 39 years old in good health.

This rearrangement joins TRBV10-3 to TRBJ2-5; the D is unclear. Trimming left V 0 bases short and J 5 bases short, with 19 bases between. Germline V gene data show CDR1 as ENHRY and CDR2 as SYGVKD. The CDR3 totals 17 residues. The CDR3 bases are TGTGCCATCAGTGAGTCGATGCGCGTTGGGGTAAGCGAGACCCAGTACTTC. Protein sequence: CAISESMRVGVSETQYF.

This clone came up once. CDR3 DNA sequence: TGTGCCAGCTCCGGACTAGCGAGCACAGATACGCAGTATTTT. Protein product: CASSGLASTDTQYF. The chain recombines TRBV5-6 with TRBJ2-3; 9 nucleotides line up with TRBD2. The CDR3 spans 14 residues. J gave up 0 bases and V 7 bases, and 3 bases lay outside the gene matches. The V gene's germline CDR1 is SGHDT and CDR2 YYEEEE.

The V call is TRBV27, the J call TRBJ1-1; D is uncertain. V was pared by 4 bases and J by 3 bases, with 6 bases between. Germline CDR1 reads MNHEY; CDR2 reads SMNVEV (reference sequence). The CDR3 covers 12 residues. As DNA, the CDR3 is TGTGCCAGCAGTTCCAGTTACACTGAAGCTTTCTTT. This codes for CASSSSYTEAFF.

The J gene is TRBJ2-7, the V gene TRBV14, with a possible D match to TRBD1 (5 bases). The CDR3 extends over 14 amino acids. Trimming shortened V by 2 bases and J by 2 bases, and 10 bases separated the two germline ends. In germline, CDR1 is SGHDN, CDR2 FVKESK. The CDR3 loop reads CASSQLDTAYEQYF. CDR3 coding DNA: TGTGCCAGCAGCCAATTGGACACAGCCTACGAGCAGTACTTC.

This chain joins TRBV28 and TRBJ2-5; 8 positions match TRBD1. V was clipped by 1 base and J by 4 bases; unmatched bases: 2. Germline V gene lookup returns CDR1 MDHEN and CDR2 SYDVKM. The CDR3 consists of 14 residues. CDR3 nucleotides: TGTGCCAGCAGTTTATTGGGGACAGGAGAGACCCAGTACTTC. Its protein product is CASSLLGTGETQYF.

V is TRBV10-3 and J is TRBJ2-7; perhaps TRBD2 as D (6 bases). This CDR3 has 14 amino acids. V was pared by 5 bases and J by 2 bases, with 13 bases between. The germline V gene encodes CDR1 ENHRY and CDR2 SYGVKD. For the CDR3, the DNA is TGTGCCATCAGTAAGACGGGGGAGGCCTACGAGCAGTACTTC. This encodes CAISKTGEAYEQYF.

The CDR3: CASSVDPGQGAGMNTEAFF. CDR3 nucleotide sequence: TGTGCCAGCAGCGTAGACCCGGGACAGGGGGCAGGCATGAACACTGAAGCTTTCTTT. The genes are TRBV9 and TRBJ1-1; 12 nucleotides align to TRBD1. Germline V gene data show CDR1 as SGDLS and CDR2 as YYNGEE. V shed 0 bases, J shed 0 bases, and the junction held 9 bases outside the gene matches. The CDR3 has 19 amino acids.

The chain employs TRBV6-6 and TRBJ2-7; 9 bases map to TRBD1. The CDR3 consists of 15 residues. Trimming cost V 4 bases and J 2 bases; bases outside gene matches: 6. Per the germline V gene, CDR1 is MNHNY and CDR2 is SVGAGI (reference sequence). The CDR3 DNA sequence: TGTGCCAGCAGTTCGTACCGGGACAGGGCCTACGAGCAGTACTTC. This codes for CASSSYRDRAYEQYF.

The CDR3 sequence: CASSFRVAGGYEQYF. CDR3 in DNA: TGCGCCAGCAGCTTTCGGGTAGCGGGAGGGTACGAGCAGTACTTC. The V and J genes are TRBV5-1 and TRBJ2-7; 11 nucleotides agree with TRBD2. The length of the CDR3 is 15 residues. The germline CDR1 and CDR2 sequences are SGHRS and YFSETQ. With 2 bases clipped from V and 4 bases from J, the junction kept 5 bases outside the gene matches.

The chain recombines TRBV7-2 with TRBJ2-7; 16 bases are a match to TRBD2. With 5 bases clipped from V and 9 bases from J, the junction kept 10 bases outside the gene matches. CDR3 size: 16 residues. Germline loops: CDR1 SGHTA, CDR2 FQGNSA. This chain's CDR3 is CASSPPGLAGGPGQYF. CDR3 in DNA: TGTGCCAGCAGCCCGCCGGGACTAGCGGGAGGGCCGGGGCAGTACTTC.

Regarding this clone: Other DNA sequences in this sample translate to the same CDR3. The J gene is TRBJ2-3, the V gene TRBV5-1; D may be TRBD1 (5 bases). V was cut by 2 bases and J by 6 bases, with 7 bases left in between. This CDR3 has 12 amino acids. Germline assignment: CDR1 SGHRS and CDR2 YFSETQ. The CDR3 loop is CASSFPGDTQYF. The CDR3 bases are TGCGCCAGCAGCTTTCCAGGGGATACGCAGTATTTT.

This clone was observed a single time. The gene calls are TRBV6-5 and TRBJ2-1; 7 bases are shared with TRBD2. The trim removed 1 base at V and 6 bases at J, leaving 6 bases unmatched. The CDR3 sequence is 15 residues long. CDR1 is MNHEY and CDR2 is SVGAGI in the germline V gene. CDR3 DNA: TGTGCCAGCAGTTACTGGACGGGAGGTTCCAATGAGCAGTTCTTC. Protein: CASSYWTGGSNEQFF.

The chain carries TRBV27 and TRBJ2-7, with 9 bases that match TRBD2. The V gene end was trimmed by 3 bases and the J gene end by 3 bases; junction bases not matched to a gene: 3. Per germline, CDR1 MNHEY and CDR2 SMNVEV (reference sequence). The CDR3 runs 14 residues. This chain's CDR3 is CASSLAGGYYEQYF. CDR3 coding DNA: TGTGCCAGCAGTTTGGCGGGAGGGTACTACGAGCAGTACTTC.

This chain uses TRBV4-3 with TRBJ2-1; 9 nucleotides align to TRBD2. Looked up from germline, CDR1 is LGHNA and CDR2 is YSLEER. V was pared by 1 base and J by 8 bases, with 3 bases of the junction left unmatched. The CDR3 consists of 14 residues. In DNA, the CDR3 is TGCGCCAGCAGCCAAGCTAGCGGGACGGATGAGCAGTTCTTC. It encodes CASSQASGTDEQFF.

The V gene is TRBV7-5, the J gene TRBJ1-4. TRBV7-5 is a pseudogene segment. This CDR3 is built from 14 residues. Here the CDR3 DNA reads TGTGCCACCGAGGGGACGGCAACTAATGAAAAACTGTTTTTT. Its protein is CATEGTATNEKLFF.

The rearrangement joins TRBV28 to TRBJ2-7, with unresolved D. The CDR3 covers 13 residues. The germline V gene encodes CDR1 MDHEN and CDR2 SYDVKM. Trimming pared 5 bases from V and 4 bases from J, leaving 12 bases between. The CDR3 protein is CASSPRAVYEQYF. DNA for the CDR3: TGTGCCAGCAGTCCAAGGGCGGTATACGAGCAGTACTTC.

V gene TRBV19 combines with J gene TRBJ2-1; TRBD2 agrees at 13 bases. This CDR3 contains 15 residues. CDR1 and CDR2 (germline): LNHDA, SQIVND (reference sequence). V shed 7 bases and J 10 bases; nucleotides not matched to a gene: 10. The CDR3 protein is CASNGLAGVFGEQFF. The CDR3 nucleotides read TGTGCCAGTAACGGACTAGCGGGAGTTTTCGGCGAGCAGTTCTTC.

V usage is TRBV6-5 and J usage is TRBJ1-2; 8 bases are a match to TRBD1. Germline loops: CDR1 MNHEY, CDR2 SVGAGI. V was clipped by 8 bases and J by 8 bases; unmatched bases: 10. This CDR3 region has 13 residues. The CDR3 bases are TGTGCCAGCGGACAGGGATCTAGTTTCGGCTACACCTTC. It translates to CASGQGSSFGYTF.

The chain combines TRBV28 with TRBJ2-7, with D maybe TRBD2 (6 bases). Trimming pared 6 bases from V and 2 bases from J, leaving 17 bases between. The CDR3 totals 15 residues. Germline assignment: CDR1 MDHEN and CDR2 SYDVKM. DNA of the CDR3: TGTGCCAGCAGCCCGGGCGGGGTTGTAACCTACGAGCAGTACTTC. It codes for CASSPGGVVTYEQYF.

The chain combines TRBV10-1 with TRBJ2-1; no clear D. The CDR3 is 15 residues long. Germline lookup yields CDR1 WNHNN and CDR2 SYGVQD (reference sequence). Trimming pared 9 bases from V and 0 bases from J, leaving 15 bases between. CDR3 sequence: CARSPAVSSYNEQFF. CDR3 sequence (DNA): TGCGCCAGAAGCCCGGCCGTTAGCTCCTACAATGAGCAGTTCTTC.

The chain couples TRBV10-2 to TRBJ2-7; D possibly corresponds to TRBD1 (6 bases). This CDR3 has 13 amino acids. The V end lost 7 bases, the J end lost 2 bases, and 12 bases lay between the germline ends. The V gene's germline CDR1 is WSHSY and CDR2 SAAADI. CDR3 region: CASTRGETYEQYF. The CDR3 DNA follows: TGCGCCAGCACCAGGGGCGAGACCTACGAGCAGTACTTC.

The V call is TRBV30, the J call TRBJ1-2, with 10 bases that match TRBD1. V lost 0 bases and J lost 8; bases outside the gene matches: 9. Germline V lookup: CDR1 GTSNPN, CDR2 SVGIG (reference sequence). The CDR3 has 15 amino acids. The CDR3 loop is CAWSVRAGTGAGYTF. DNA of the CDR3: TGTGCCTGGAGTGTACGGGCGGGGACAGGGGCGGGCTACACCTTC.

This clone is a singleton in its sample. For the CDR3, the DNA is TGTGCCAGCAGCTTAACTAGCCAGGTCTATGAGCAGTTCTTC. It is translated as CASSLTSQVYEQFF. The chain employs TRBV7-2 and TRBJ2-1; D possibly corresponds to TRBD2 (6 bases). The CDR3 is 14 amino acids. In germline, CDR1 is SGHTA, CDR2 FQGNSA. Trimming shortened V by 2 bases and J by 8 bases, and 13 bases separated the two germline ends.

This chain joins TRBV5-8 and TRBJ2-1, with D possibly being TRBD2 (5 bases). This CDR3 is built from 13 residues. CDR1 is SGHTS, CDR2 YDEGEE, per germline. CDR3: CACGELKSGEQFF. In DNA, the CDR3 is TGTGCGTGTGGGGAACTAAAGAGCGGTGAGCAGTTCTTC.

This chain uses TRBV15 with TRBJ2-3; 7 bases map to TRBD1. This CDR3 has 16 amino acids. The J segment lost 2 bases and the V segment lost 1 base, leaving 6 bases of the junction unmatched. Per germline, CDR1 LNHNV and CDR2 YYDKDF (reference sequence). The CDR3 loop is CATSRGGTDTTDTQYF. DNA for the CDR3: TGTGCCACCAGCAGAGGTGGGACAGACACCACAGATACGCAGTATTTT.

This chain uses TRBV14 with TRBJ2-7; the match to TRBD1 covers 7 bases. The CDR3 extends over 14 amino acids. Germline loops: CDR1 SGHDN, CDR2 FVKESK. V was pared by 1 base and J by 1 base, with 1 base of the junction left unmatched. The CDR3: CASSQVGQSYEQYF. CDR3 bases: TGTGCCAGCAGCCAAGTGGGACAGTCCTACGAGCAGTACTTC.

Turning to this clone: Sequence at one end of the junction differs from germline and may be a read error. This sequence joins TRBV2 and TRBJ2-7; possible D gene TRBD1, 5 bases. Germline CDR1 is SNHLY and CDR2 is FYNNEI. The CDR3 is 14 amino acids. In nucleotides, the CDR3 is TGTGCCAGCAGTGGCAGGGCAAACTCCCACGAGCAGTACTTC. Amino acids: CASSGRANSHEQYF.

Details on this clone: At the DNA level, this CDR3 is encoded by other sequences in the same sample as well. The genes are TRBV5-1 and TRBJ1-5; no definite D call. The CDR3 has 15 amino acids. CDR1 is SGHRS and CDR2 is YFSETQ in the germline V gene. The ends were cut back, 0 bases at V and 0 bases at J, with 7 bases in the middle. The CDR3, as DNA: TGCGCCAGCAGCTTGGGGCAGGATAGCAATCAGCCCCAGCATTTT. Protein sequence: CASSLGQDSNQPQHF. The complete variable domain, with remaining parts taken from reference TRBV5-1 and TRBJ1-5, reads KAGVTQTPRYLIKTRGQQVTLSCSPISGHRSVSWYQQTPGQGLQFLFEYFSETQRNKGNFPGRFSGRQFSNSRSEMNVSTLELGDSALYLCASSLGQDSNQPQHFGDGTRLSIL.

The V call is TRBV28, the J call TRBJ1-5, with D perhaps TRBD1 (5 bases). The CDR3 length is 12 residues. Trimming cost V 1 base and J 14 bases, with 12 bases left between them. The germline CDR1 and CDR2 sequences are MDHEN and SYDVKM. This CDR3 is CASSLFLGVEHF. The CDR3 nucleotides are TGTGCCAGCAGTTTATTTTTGGGGGTAGAGCATTTT.

The chain has TRBV6-5 and TRBJ2-7; D uncertain. The germline CDR1 and CDR2 sequences are MNHEY and SVGAGI. CDR3 size: 15 residues. V shed 0 bases and J shed 3 bases, with 12 bases lying between them. The CDR3 DNA follows: TGTGCCAGCAGTTACTCGATCGGTAACATCTACGAGCAGTACTTC. Translating gives CASSYSIGNIYEQYF.